These 32 T cell receptor beta chains came from one sample sequenced in a study of blood T cell repertoires in COVID-19. This table comes from immunoSEQ multiplex PCR, and its TCRdb copy is limited to in-frame clones, with some not included. Of more than 20,000 clones listed, roughly 88% are singletons. The specimen sequenced was peripheral blood. These TCRs come from a man between 65 and 85 years old with acute or convalescent COVID-19.

The chain employs TRBV29-1 and TRBJ1-4, with TRBD1 identical over 7 bases. In germline, CDR1 is SQVTM, CDR2 ANQGSEA. V shed 6 bases, J shed 7 bases, and the junction held 8 bases outside the gene matches. The CDR3 runs to 13 residues. The chain's CDR3 is CSVLRDSSEKLFF. The DNA of the CDR3 is TGCAGCGTCCTCCGGGACAGTAGTGAAAAACTGTTTTTT.

The gene calls are TRBV7-9 and TRBJ1-5, with 8 bases matching TRBD1. Per germline, CDR1 SEHNR and CDR2 FQNEAQ (reference sequence). V shed 5 bases and J 7 bases; nucleotides not matched to a gene: 10. The CDR3 totals 15 residues. CDR3 loop: CASSRGQGEGQPQHF. The CDR3 region has the DNA TGTGCCAGCAGCAGAGGACAGGGTGAAGGGCAGCCCCAGCATTTT.

The V and J genes are TRBV18 and TRBJ1-3, with a possible D match to TRBD1 (6 bases). Germline assignment: CDR1 KGHSH and CDR2 LQKENI. The CDR3 contains 16 residues. V shed 2 bases and J shed 0 bases, with 11 bases lying between them. The CDR3 region is CASSPRGQSSGNTIYF. CDR3 coding DNA: TGTGCCAGCTCACCAAGAGGACAGAGCTCTGGAAACACCATATATTTT. The full variable domain, its missing parts supplied by reference TRBV18 and TRBJ1-3, is NAGVMQNPRHLVRRRGQEARLRCSPMKGHSHVYWYRQLPEEGLKFMVYLQKENIIDESGMPKERFSAEFPKEGPSILRIQQVVRGDSAAYFCASSPRGQSSGNTIYFGEGSWLTVV.

The chain recombines TRBV5-1 with TRBJ2-5, with D uncertain. Germline lookup yields CDR1 SGHRS and CDR2 YFSETQ. The CDR3 consists of 14 residues. Trimming shortened V by 0 bases and J by 1 base, and 7 bases separated the two germline ends. The CDR3 sequence: CASSLAVSQETQYF. Here the CDR3 DNA reads TGCGCCAGCAGCTTGGCCGTCAGCCAAGAGACCCAGTACTTC.

This sequence joins TRBV25-1 and TRBJ1-6, with 9 positions matching TRBD1. CDR3 length: 15 residues. The V gene end was trimmed by 1 base and the J gene end by 8 bases; junction bases not matched to a gene: 3. CDR1 is MGHDK, CDR2 SYGVNS, per germline. CDR3 nucleotide sequence: TGTGCCAGCAGTGAATGGGACAGGGCGGATTCACCCCTCCACTTT. Protein sequence: CASSEWDRADSPLHF.

The chain carries TRBV28 and TRBJ2-1; 9 bases match TRBD2. The J segment lost 7 bases and the V segment lost 4 bases, leaving 8 bases of the junction unmatched. The CDR3 contains 15 residues. The germline CDR1 and CDR2 sequences are MDHEN and SYDVKM. CDR3 residues: CASSSLLAGGNEQFF. The CDR3 coding sequence is TGTGCCAGCAGTTCCTTACTAGCGGGTGGTAATGAGCAGTTCTTC.

The V gene is TRBV5-1, the J gene TRBJ2-7; D might be TRBD1 (7 bases). The germline V gene has CDR1 SGHRS and CDR2 YFSETQ. CDR3 length equals 15 residues. Trimming pared 0 bases from V and 4 bases from J, leaving 14 bases between. CDR3 region: CASSLDAGTAYEQYF. The CDR3 DNA reads as TGCGCCAGCAGCTTGGACGCGGGGACAGCTTACGAGCAGTACTTC.

The rearrangement uses TRBV5-1 and TRBJ2-7; 11 bases are a match to TRBD1. V lost 4 bases and J lost 6; bases outside the gene matches: 9. The CDR3 length is 15 residues. The V gene's germline CDR1 is SGHRS and CDR2 YFSETQ. Written as DNA, the CDR3 is TGCGCCAGCAGCGTGGGGACAGGGGGGACCATCGAGCAGTACTTC. This gives the protein CASSVGTGGTIEQYF. Together with reference TRBV5-1 and TRBJ2-7, the CDR3 gives the full variable domain: KAGVTQTPRYLIKTRGQQVTLSCSPISGHRSVSWYQQTPGQGLQFLFEYFSETQRNKGNFPGRFSGRQFSNSRSEMNVSTLELGDSALYLCASSVGTGGTIEQYFGPGTRLTVT.

The J gene is TRBJ1-1, the V gene TRBV15; D gene uncertain. The CDR3 consists of 14 residues. The germline V and J ends were trimmed by 2 bases and 4 bases, with 11 bases remaining between them. Germline V lookup: CDR1 LNHNV, CDR2 YYDKDF (reference sequence). The CDR3 spells CATSRPSFLTEAFF. The CDR3 DNA reads as TGTGCCACCAGCAGACCGTCCTTTCTCACTGAAGCTTTCTTT.

The chain employs TRBV5-1 and TRBJ2-3; 12 bases map to TRBD2. This CDR3 is 17 amino acids long. Losses at the gene ends were 2 bases for V and 2 bases for J; bases not matched to a gene: 6. Germline V gives CDR1 SGHRS, CDR2 YFSETQ. The CDR3 DNA follows: TGCGCCAGCAGCTTAGGGACTAGCGGGCTTTCCACAGATACGCAGTATTTT. Amino acids: CASSLGTSGLSTDTQYF.

The rearrangement uses TRBV2 and TRBJ2-2, with D unresolved. Germline assignment: CDR1 SNHLY and CDR2 FYNNEI. This CDR3 region has 12 residues. Trimming cost V 7 bases and J 8 bases, with 11 bases left between them. In DNA, the CDR3 is TGTGCCAGCAAAAACCAACTGGGGGAGCTGTTTTTT. Translated, it gives CASKNQLGELFF.

The table lists this clone with a few counts. CDR3 sequence: CASSPPGQAGFYEQYF. CDR3 in DNA: TGTGCCAGCTCACCACCGGGACAGGCGGGCTTTTACGAGCAGTACTTC. The chain has TRBV18 and TRBJ2-7, with TRBD1 matching over 8 bases. The ends lost 0 bases at V and 4 bases at J; junction bases unmatched: 8. The germline gives CDR1 KGHSH, CDR2 LQKENI. The CDR3 is 16 residues long. The whole variable domain, remainder taken from reference TRBV18 and TRBJ2-7, is NAGVMQNPRHLVRRRGQEARLRCSPMKGHSHVYWYRQLPEEGLKFMVYLQKENIIDESGMPKERFSAEFPKEGPSILRIQQVVRGDSAAYFCASSPPGQAGFYEQYFGPGTRLTVT.

This clone was picked up one time. This CDR3 reads CAISESGGSYEQYF. CDR3 nucleotides: TGTGCCATCAGTGAGTCGGGGGGATCCTACGAGCAGTACTTC. This chain connects TRBV10-3 to TRBJ2-7, with D perhaps matching TRBD2 (6 bases). The germline V gene encodes CDR1 ENHRY and CDR2 SYGVKD. V gave up 0 bases and J gave up 1 base, with 7 bases separating them. The length of the CDR3 is 14 residues.

This rearrangement joins TRBV6-2 or TRBV6-3 to TRBJ2-4; 10 bases map to TRBD2. Germline values: CDR1 MNHEY, CDR2 SVGEGT. CDR3 length equals 14 residues. J was trimmed by 7 bases and V by 4 bases; bases with no gene match: 4. The CDR3 sequence is CASSSTSGTNIQYF. The CDR3 nucleotides are TGTGCCAGCAGTTCTACTAGCGGGACGAACATTCAGTACTTC.

The chain uses TRBV9 and TRBJ1-5, with a weak D call TRBD1 (6 bases). Germline lookup yields CDR1 SGDLS and CDR2 YYNGEE. V was cut by 0 bases and J by 4 bases, with 11 bases left in between. The CDR3 runs 15 residues. The CDR3 sequence is CASSVDQGQNQPQHF. The DNA of the CDR3 is TGTGCCAGCAGCGTAGATCAGGGGCAGAATCAGCCCCAGCATTTT.

The chain uses TRBV7-2 and TRBJ2-5; TRBD2 matches at 8 bases. Germline trimming cut 5 bases from V and 5 bases from J; bases unmatched to any gene: 10. CDR1 SGHTA and CDR2 FQGNSA come from the germline V gene. CDR3 length equals 15 residues. The CDR3 nucleotides read TGTGCCAGCAGCGGGGGGTCGGGAGGGCTGGAGACCCAGTACTTC. Its translation is CASSGGSGGLETQYF. Full variable domain (missing parts from reference TRBV7-2 and TRBJ2-5): GAGVSQSPSNKVTEKGKDVELRCDPISGHTALYWYRQSLGQGLEFLIYFQGNSAPDKSGLPSDRFSAERTGGSVSTLTIQRTQQEDSAVYLCASSGGSGGLETQYFGPGTRLLVL.

This clone occurred once. The V and J genes are TRBV27 and TRBJ2-7; TRBD2 agrees at 7 bases. V was clipped by 0 bases and J by 1 base; unmatched bases: 3. This CDR3 has 15 residues. Germline-derived CDR1 and CDR2 are MNHEY and SMNVEV (reference sequence). CDR3 coding DNA: TGTGCCAGCAGTTTATCGGGGGGGGAATCCTACGAGCAGTACTTC. Amino acids: CASSLSGGESYEQYF.

The chain links TRBV4-3 to TRBJ2-3; D perhaps matches TRBD2 (6 bases). This CDR3 spans 20 amino acids. Deletions cut 0 bases from V and 1 base from J, with 23 bases between. Germline V CDR1 and CDR2: LGHNA, YSLEER. The CDR3 spells CASSQESPGLSKMGTDTQYF. Written as DNA, the CDR3 is TGCGCCAGCAGCCAAGAAAGCCCGGGACTTTCTAAGATGGGCACAGATACGCAGTATTTT.

This clone was seen only a few times. The V and J genes are TRBV7-3 and TRBJ2-3; TRBD2 matches at 11 bases. The V and J ends lost 9 bases and 4 bases, in that order; junction bases with no gene match: 6. CDR3 length: 14 amino acids. CDR1 and CDR2 (germline): SGHTA, FQGTGA. This chain's CDR3 is CASTGTSGSDTQYF. As DNA, the CDR3 is TGTGCCAGTACCGGGACTAGCGGATCAGATACGCAGTATTTT.

The DNA for the CDR3 is TGTGCCAGCAGTTCCGTTCTGGCCCGGAGCTCCTACGAGCAGTACTTC. It encodes CASSSVLARSSYEQYF. The genes are TRBV6-5 and TRBJ2-7; D unresolved. CDR1 and CDR2 (germline): MNHEY, SVGAGI. V gave up 4 bases and J gave up 0 bases, with 16 bases separating them. The CDR3 length is 16 residues.

The chain has TRBV2 and TRBJ2-1; 7 positions match TRBD1. Per germline, CDR1 SNHLY and CDR2 FYNNEI. V shed 6 bases, J shed 4 bases, and the junction held 9 bases outside the gene matches. This CDR3 spans 15 amino acids. The CDR3 reads CASSDGTEGYNEQFF. In nucleotides, the CDR3 is TGTGCCAGCAGCGACGGGACAGAAGGTTACAATGAGCAGTTCTTC.

This clone was recorded once. The CDR3: CASSPLANYEQYF. In nucleotides, the CDR3 is TGTGCCAGCAGCCCCTTAGCCAACTACGAGCAGTACTTC. The V and J genes are TRBV7-8 and TRBJ2-7; D gene ambiguous. Germline V gives CDR1 SGHVS, CDR2 FQNEAQ. The length of the CDR3 is 13 residues. Trimming removed 5 bases at V and 3 bases at J, with 11 bases between.

With regard to this clone: At one end the junction does not follow the germline gene, possibly because of a read error. The V call is TRBV7-2, the J call TRBJ2-1; the match to TRBD2 covers 8 bases. Germline CDR1 reads SGHTA; CDR2 reads FQGNSA. The CDR3 length is 13 residues. CDR3 protein: CASSPQRAGGKVF. The DNA of the CDR3 is TGTGCCAGCAGCCCCCAGCGGGCGGGGGGTAAGGTCTTC.

The rearrangement links TRBV28 to TRBJ2-3; 12 nucleotides match TRBD2. V was clipped by 3 bases and J by 6 bases; unmatched bases: 16. CDR3 length equals 19 residues. Germline V gene sequence: CDR1 MDHEN, CDR2 SYDVKM. The CDR3 loop is CASSFNPRASGRGGDTQYF. CDR3 bases: TGTGCCAGCAGTTTTAATCCCCGGGCTAGCGGGAGGGGAGGGGATACGCAGTATTTT. The whole variable domain, remainder taken from reference TRBV28 and TRBJ2-3, is DVKVTQSSRYLVKRTGEKVFLECVQDMDHENMFWYRQDPGLGLRLIYFSYDVKMKEKGDIPEGYSVSREKKERFSLILESASTNQTSMYLCASSFNPRASGRGGDTQYFGPGTRLTVL.

The genes are TRBV7-3 and TRBJ2-2, with 12 bases identical to TRBD2. Germline CDR1 reads SGHTA; CDR2 reads FQGTGA. J gave up 2 bases and V 5 bases, and 9 bases lay outside the gene matches. The CDR3 loop spans 18 amino acids. The CDR3 DNA reads as TGTGCCAGCAGCCCTGGGCTAGCGGGAGGGAGCAACACCGGGGAGCTGTTTTTT. Protein sequence: CASSPGLAGGSNTGELFF.

The J gene is TRBJ2-2, the V gene TRBV9; 8 positions match TRBD1. This CDR3 has 15 amino acids. V shed 0 bases, J shed 6 bases, and the junction held 4 bases outside the gene matches. CDR1 is SGDLS, CDR2 YYNGEE, per germline. CDR3 sequence reads: CASSVAGGAAGELFF. The CDR3 DNA follows: TGTGCCAGCAGCGTAGCAGGGGGCGCGGCCGGGGAGCTGTTTTTT.

The chain employs TRBV9 and TRBJ2-3; maybe TRBD1 (6 bases). V lost 3 bases and J lost 6, with 17 bases in between. The CDR3 runs to 15 residues. From germline, CDR1 is SGDLS and CDR2 YYNGEE. CDR3 bases: TGTGCCAGCAGCGCCATAAGGGGGACGGGGGATACGCAGTATTTT. Translating gives CASSAIRGTGDTQYF.

The gene calls are TRBV9 and TRBJ2-3; D gene unclear. Germline assignment: CDR1 SGDLS and CDR2 YYNGEE. The V gene lost 6 bases and the J gene lost 0 bases, with 14 bases spanning the gap. This CDR3 has 15 residues. The CDR3 loop is CASKPRADSTDTQYF. DNA of the CDR3: TGTGCCAGCAAACCCCGTGCGGATAGCACAGATACGCAGTATTTT.

Regarding this clone: Other DNA sequences within the sample encode an identical CDR3. This chain joins TRBV7-8 and TRBJ2-1; TRBD2 matches 9 bases. Trimming removed 4 bases from V and 4 bases from J; junction bases left unmatched: 5. The germline V gene has CDR1 SGHVS and CDR2 FQNEAQ. The length of the CDR3 is 15 residues. CDR3 in amino acids: CASSYPSGAYNEQFF. The DNA for the CDR3 is TGTGCCAGCAGCTATCCTAGCGGGGCTTACAATGAGCAGTTCTTC. Combining the CDR3 with reference TRBV7-8 and TRBJ2-1 gives the whole variable domain GAGVSQSPRYKVAKRGQDVALRCDPISGHVSLFWYQQALGQGPEFLTYFQNEAQLDKSGLPSDRFFAERPEGSVSTLKIQRTQQEDSAVYLCASSYPSGAYNEQFFGPGTRLTVL.

J is TRBJ1-2 and V is TRBV6-5; TRBD1 aligns across 7 bases. The CDR3 sequence is 14 residues long. Trimming took 2 bases from V and 8 from J; bases not matched to a gene: 8. Germline CDR1 reads MNHEY; CDR2 reads SVGAGI. As DNA, the CDR3 is TGTGCCAGCAGTTACGCACAGGGGCTGAGCGGCTACACCTTC. This translates into CASSYAQGLSGYTF.

Here the CDR3 DNA reads TGTGCCAGCAGTTTGGGAGGGATTAGCAATCAGCCCCAGCATTTT. Protein sequence: CASSLGGISNQPQHF. The chain carries TRBV27 and TRBJ1-5, with D hard to call. This CDR3 has 15 amino acids. CDR1 is MNHEY and CDR2 is SMNVEV in the germline V gene (reference sequence). Trimming stripped 3 bases from V and 0 bases from J, with 9 bases between.

The gene calls are TRBV10-3 and TRBJ2-4, with 15 bases that match TRBD2. Trimming at V came to 5 bases and at J to 9 bases, leaving 8 bases not matched to a gene. The CDR3 sequence is 16 residues long. The V gene's germline CDR1 is ENHRY and CDR2 SYGVKD. CDR3 in amino acids: CAISPGTSGRIGIQYF. CDR3 coding DNA: TGTGCCATCAGTCCCGGGACTAGCGGGAGGATAGGCATTCAGTACTTC.